Sequencing of this T cell receptor (beta chain) was carried out in a study of blood T cell repertoires in COVID-19. Sequencing used immunoSEQ multiplex PCR; TCRdb keeps in-frame clones, though not all of them. The sample shows 310,000 or so clones, around 86% of them seen only once. The germline V gene has CDR1 SEHNR and CDR2 FQNEAQ (reference sequence). The CDR3 consists of 15 residues. Cohort assignment relied on participant-reported clinical history. This TCR came from a woman younger than 30 who had recovered from COVID-19. Material for sequencing was PBMCs or T cells enriched from blood (not recorded which). The V call is TRBV7-9, the J call TRBJ2-2; 7 bases map to TRBD2. Written as DNA, the CDR3 is TGTGCATACCAAGGGCTAGCGGCGAACACCGGGGAGCTGTTTTTT. Residues: CAYQGLAANTGELFF.